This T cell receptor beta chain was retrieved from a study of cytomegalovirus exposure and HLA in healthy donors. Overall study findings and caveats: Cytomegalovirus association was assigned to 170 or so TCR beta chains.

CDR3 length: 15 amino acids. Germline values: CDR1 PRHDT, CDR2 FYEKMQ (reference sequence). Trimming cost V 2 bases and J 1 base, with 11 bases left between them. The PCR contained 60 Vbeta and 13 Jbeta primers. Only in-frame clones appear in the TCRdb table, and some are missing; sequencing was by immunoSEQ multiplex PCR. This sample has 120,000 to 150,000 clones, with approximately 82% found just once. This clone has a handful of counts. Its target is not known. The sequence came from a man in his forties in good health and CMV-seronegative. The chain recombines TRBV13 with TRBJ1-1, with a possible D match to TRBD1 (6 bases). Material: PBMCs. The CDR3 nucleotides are TGTGCCAGCAGCTTAATGCGGACAGAGAACACTGAAGCTTTCTTT. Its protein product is CASSLMRTENTEAFF.